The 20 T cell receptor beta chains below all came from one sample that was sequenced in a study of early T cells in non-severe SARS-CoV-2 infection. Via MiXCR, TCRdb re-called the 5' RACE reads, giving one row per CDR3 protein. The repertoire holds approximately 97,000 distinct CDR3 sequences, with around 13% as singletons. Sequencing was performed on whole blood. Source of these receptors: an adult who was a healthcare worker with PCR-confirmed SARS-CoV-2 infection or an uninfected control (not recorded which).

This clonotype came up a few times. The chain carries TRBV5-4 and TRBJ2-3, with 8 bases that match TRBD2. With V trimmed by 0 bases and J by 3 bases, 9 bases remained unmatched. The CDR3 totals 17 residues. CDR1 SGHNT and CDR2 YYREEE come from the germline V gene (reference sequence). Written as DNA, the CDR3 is TGTGCCAGCAGCTTGGCTCCGGGAGGGCCGGGGACAGATACGCAGTATTTT. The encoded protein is CASSLAPGGPGTDTQYF.

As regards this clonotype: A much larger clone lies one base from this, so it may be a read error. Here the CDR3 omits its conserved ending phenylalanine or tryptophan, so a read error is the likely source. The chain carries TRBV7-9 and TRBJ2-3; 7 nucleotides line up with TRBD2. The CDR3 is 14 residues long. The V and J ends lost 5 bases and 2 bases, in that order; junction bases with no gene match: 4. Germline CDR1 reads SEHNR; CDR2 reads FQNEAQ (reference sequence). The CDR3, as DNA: TGTGCCAGCAGCAAAGCGGGAAACACAGATACGCAGTATTTA. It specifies CASSKAGNTDTQYL.

CDR3 residues: CASSLSRSRPQHF. The DNA for the CDR3 is TGTGCCAGCAGTTTATCACGTTCTCGGCCCCAGCATTTT. V gene TRBV28 combines with J gene TRBJ1-5; D ambiguous. Per the germline V gene, CDR1 is MDHEN and CDR2 is SYDVKM. V gave up 1 base and J gave up 9 bases, with 10 bases separating them. The CDR3 is 13 residues long. Filled out from reference TRBV28 and TRBJ1-5, the complete variable domain reads DVKVTQSSRYLVKRTGEKVFLECVQDMDHENMFWYRQDPGLGLRLIYFSYDVKMKEKGDIPEGYSVSREKKERFSLILESASTNQTSMYLCASSLSRSRPQHFGDGTRLSIL.

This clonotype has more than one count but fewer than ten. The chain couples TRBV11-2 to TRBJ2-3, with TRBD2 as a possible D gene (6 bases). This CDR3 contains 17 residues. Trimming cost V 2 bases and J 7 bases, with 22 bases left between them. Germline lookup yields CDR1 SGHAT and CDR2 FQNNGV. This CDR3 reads CASSLKAIAGGLNTQYF. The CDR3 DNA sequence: TGTGCCAGCAGCTTAAAGGCGATAGCCGGGGGACTGAATACGCAGTATTTT.

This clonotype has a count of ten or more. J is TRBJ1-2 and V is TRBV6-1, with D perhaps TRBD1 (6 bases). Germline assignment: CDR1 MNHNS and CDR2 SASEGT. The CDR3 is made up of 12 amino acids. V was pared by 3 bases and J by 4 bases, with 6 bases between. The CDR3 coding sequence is TGTGCCAGCAGTGAGGGGGCCTATGGCTACACCTTC. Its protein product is CASSEGAYGYTF.

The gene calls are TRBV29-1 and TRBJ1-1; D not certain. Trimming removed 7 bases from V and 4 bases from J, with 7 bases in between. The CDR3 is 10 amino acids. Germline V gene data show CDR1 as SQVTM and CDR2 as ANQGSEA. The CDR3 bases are TGCAGCGGAGGGATCACTGAAGCTTTCTTT. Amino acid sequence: CSGGITEAFF.

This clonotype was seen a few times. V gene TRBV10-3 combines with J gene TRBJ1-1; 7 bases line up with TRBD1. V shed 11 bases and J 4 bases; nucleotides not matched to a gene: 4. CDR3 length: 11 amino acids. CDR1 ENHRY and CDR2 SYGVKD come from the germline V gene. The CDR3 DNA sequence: TGTGCCGTCCGGGACAGCACTGAAGCTTTCTTT. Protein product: CAVRDSTEAFF.

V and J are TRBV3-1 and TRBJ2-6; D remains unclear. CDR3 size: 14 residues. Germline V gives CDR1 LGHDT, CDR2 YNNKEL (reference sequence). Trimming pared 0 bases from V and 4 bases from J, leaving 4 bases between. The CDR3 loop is CASSQDSGANVLTF. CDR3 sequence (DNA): TGTGCCAGCAGCCAAGACTCCGGGGCCAACGTCCTGACTTTC.

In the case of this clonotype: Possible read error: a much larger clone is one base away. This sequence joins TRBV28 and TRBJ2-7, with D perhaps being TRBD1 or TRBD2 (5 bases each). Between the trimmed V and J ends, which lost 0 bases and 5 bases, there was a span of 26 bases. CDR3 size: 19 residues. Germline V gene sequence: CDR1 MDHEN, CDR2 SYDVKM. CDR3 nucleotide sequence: TGTGCCAGCAGTTTATGGCTCGGGGCAGCGAAGACGTTAGGGGACGAGCAGTACTTC. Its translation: CASSLWLGAAKTLGDEQYF. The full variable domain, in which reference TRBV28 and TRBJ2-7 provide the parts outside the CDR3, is DVKVTQSSRYLVKRTGEKVFLECVQDMDHENMFWYRQDPGLGLRLIYFSYDVKMKEKGDIPEGYSVSREKKERFSLILESASTNQTSMYLCASSLWLGAAKTLGDEQYFGPGTRLTVT.

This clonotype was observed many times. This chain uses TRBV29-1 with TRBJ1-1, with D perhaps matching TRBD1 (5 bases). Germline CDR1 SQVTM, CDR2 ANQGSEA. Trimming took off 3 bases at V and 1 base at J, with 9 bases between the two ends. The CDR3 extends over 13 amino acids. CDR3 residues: CSVDGGENTEAFF. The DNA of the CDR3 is TGCAGCGTTGACGGGGGAGAGAACACTGAAGCTTTCTTT.

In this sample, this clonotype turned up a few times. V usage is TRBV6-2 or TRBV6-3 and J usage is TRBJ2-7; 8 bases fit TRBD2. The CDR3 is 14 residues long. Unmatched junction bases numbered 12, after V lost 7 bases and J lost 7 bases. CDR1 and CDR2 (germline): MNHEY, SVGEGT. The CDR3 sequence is CASTTRREVAEQYF. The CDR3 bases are TGTGCCAGCACCACGCGGCGGGAGGTAGCGGAGCAGTACTTC.

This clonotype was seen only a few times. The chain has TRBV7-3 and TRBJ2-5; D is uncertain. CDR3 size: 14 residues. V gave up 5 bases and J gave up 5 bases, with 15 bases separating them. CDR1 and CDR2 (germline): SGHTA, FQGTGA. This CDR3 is CASSQFGVGETQYF. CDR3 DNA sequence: TGTGCCAGCAGCCAATTTGGGGTCGGTGAGACCCAGTACTTC.

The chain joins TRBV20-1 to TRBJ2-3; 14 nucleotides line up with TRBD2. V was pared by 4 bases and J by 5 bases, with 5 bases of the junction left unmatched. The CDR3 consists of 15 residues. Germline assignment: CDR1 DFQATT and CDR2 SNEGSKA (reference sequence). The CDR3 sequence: CSATTGTSGRDTQYF. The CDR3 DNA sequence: TGCAGTGCTACGACCGGGACTAGCGGGAGAGATACGCAGTATTTT.

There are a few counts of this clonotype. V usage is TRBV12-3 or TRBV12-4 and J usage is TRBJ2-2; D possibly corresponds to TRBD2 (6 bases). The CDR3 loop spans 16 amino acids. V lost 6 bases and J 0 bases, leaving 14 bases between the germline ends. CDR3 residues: CASSRNIAANTGELFF. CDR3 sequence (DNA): TGTGCCAGCAGCCGTAATATAGCGGCGAACACCGGGGAGCTGTTTTTT.

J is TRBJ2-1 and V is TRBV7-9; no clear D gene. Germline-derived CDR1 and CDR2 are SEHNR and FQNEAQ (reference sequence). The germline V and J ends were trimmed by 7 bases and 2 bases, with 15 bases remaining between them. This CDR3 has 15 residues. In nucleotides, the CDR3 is TGTGCCAGCATTCCGCCTAGTAAACCCTACAATGAGCAGTTCTTC. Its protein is CASIPPSKPYNEQFF. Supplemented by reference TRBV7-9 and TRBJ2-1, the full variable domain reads DTGVSQNPRHKITKRGQNVTFRCDPISEHNRLYWYRQTLGQGPEFLTYFQNEAQLEKSRLLSDRFSAERPKGSFSTLEIQRTEQGDSAMYLCASIPPSKPYNEQFFGPGTRLTVL.

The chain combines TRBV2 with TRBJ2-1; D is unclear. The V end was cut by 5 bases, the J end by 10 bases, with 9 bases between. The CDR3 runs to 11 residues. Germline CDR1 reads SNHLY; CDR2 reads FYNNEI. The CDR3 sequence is CASSQALEQFF. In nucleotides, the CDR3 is TGTGCCAGCAGTCAGGCTTTGGAGCAGTTCTTC.

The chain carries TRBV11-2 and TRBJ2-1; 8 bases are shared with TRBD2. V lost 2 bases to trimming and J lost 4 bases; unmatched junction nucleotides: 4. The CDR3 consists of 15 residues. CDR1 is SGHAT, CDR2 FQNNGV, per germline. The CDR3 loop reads CASSLPQRGYNEQFF. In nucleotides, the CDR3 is TGTGCCAGCAGCTTACCCCAGCGGGGGTACAATGAGCAGTTCTTC.

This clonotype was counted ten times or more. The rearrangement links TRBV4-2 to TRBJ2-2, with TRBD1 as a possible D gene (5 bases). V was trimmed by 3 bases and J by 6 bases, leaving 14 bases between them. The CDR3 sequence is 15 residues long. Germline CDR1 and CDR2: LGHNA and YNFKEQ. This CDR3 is CASSHRDVRAGELFF. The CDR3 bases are TGTGCCAGCAGCCACAGAGACGTCAGGGCCGGGGAGCTGTTTTTT.

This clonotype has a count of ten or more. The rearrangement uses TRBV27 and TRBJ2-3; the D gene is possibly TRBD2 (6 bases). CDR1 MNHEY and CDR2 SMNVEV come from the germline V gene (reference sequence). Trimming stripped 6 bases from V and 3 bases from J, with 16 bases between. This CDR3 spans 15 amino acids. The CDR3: CASRGGLKSTDTQYF. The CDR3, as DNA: TGTGCCAGCAGGGGAGGACTGAAATCAACAGATACGCAGTATTTT.

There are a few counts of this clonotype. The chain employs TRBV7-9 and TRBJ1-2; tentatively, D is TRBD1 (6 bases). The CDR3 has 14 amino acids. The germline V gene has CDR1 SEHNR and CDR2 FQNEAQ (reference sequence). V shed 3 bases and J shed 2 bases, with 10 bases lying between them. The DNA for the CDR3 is TGTGCCAGCAGCTTCCCGAGGGGGAACTATGGCTACACCTTC. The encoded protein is CASSFPRGNYGYTF.